This TCR beta chain emerged from a study of blood T cell repertoires in COVID-19. The overall study: COVID-19 samples from acute and convalescent phases originated in the United States, Italy and Spain. Sources were T cells, B-cell-depleted T cells, or PBMCs; the material itself was cDNA or gDNA.

Some clones are missing from TCRdb's copy, which holds only in-frame ones; the method was immunoSEQ multiplex PCR. The table records fewer than 120,000 clones, 72% of them present only once. Trimming stripped 6 bases from V and 4 bases from J, with 15 bases between. The CDR3 extends over 14 amino acids. The germline gives CDR1 KGHSH, CDR2 LQKENI. This sequence was found in a woman aged 60-75 years with acute or convalescent COVID-19. The specimen sequenced was peripheral blood. The chain combines TRBV18 with TRBJ1-2; the D is unclear. CDR3 DNA: TGTGCCAGCTCCATCGATAAGCGAACCTATGGCTACACCTTC. Translated, it gives CASSIDKRTYGYTF.